Listed below are T cell receptor beta chains from one sample, sequenced in a study of blood T cell repertoires in COVID-19. Here immunoSEQ multiplex PCR was the method, and the copy in TCRdb shows in-frame clones only, minus some. The sample contains roughly 27,000 clones, 75% to 95% of which appear only once. Material for sequencing was peripheral blood. Receptors originate from a human donor with active COVID-19. The donor label of this sample is uncertain. The CDR3 runs from the conserved cysteine through the conserved F or W. D genes are given only for firm matches.

CDR3 protein,CDR3 DNA,V gene,J gene,D gene
CASSLGAVTGELFF,TGTGCCAGCAGTTTAGGGGCCGTTACCGGGGAGCTGTTTTTT,TRBV27,TRBJ2-2,.
CASSLVGTGAYEQYF,TGTGCCAGCAGCTTGGTCGGGACAGGGGCCTACGAGCAGTACTTC,TRBV5-5,TRBJ2-7,TRBD1
CASSYPLNGTGIQLLTYEQYF,TGTGCCAGCAGTTATCCCCTAAACGGGACAGGGATCCAACTCCTGACCTACGAGCAGTACTTC,TRBV6-2/TRBV6-3,TRBJ2-7,TRBD1
CASSPGPGANVLTF,TGTGCCAGTAGCCCTGGCCCTGGGGCCAACGTCCTGACTTTC,TRBV19,TRBJ2-6,.
CASSLEQTTGELFF,TGTGCCAGCAGCTTGGAACAGACCACCGGGGAGCTGTTTTTT,TRBV5-4,TRBJ2-2,.
CASSPTLGGYGYTF,TGTGCCAGCAGCCCCACCCTGGGGGGCTATGGCTACACCTTC,TRBV5-6,TRBJ1-2,.
CAISESPSGLTYEQYF,TGTGCCATCAGTGAGTCCCCCTCGGGACTCACCTACGAGCAGTACTTC,TRBV10-3,TRBJ2-7,.
CASSPGQGDEQYF,TGTGCCAGTAGTCCAGGACAGGGGGACGAGCAGTACTTC,TRBV19,TRBJ2-7,TRBD1
CASSLRLAGEQFF,TGTGCCAGCAGCCTTAGACTAGCGGGAGAGCAGTTCTTC,TRBV11-2,TRBJ2-1,TRBD2
CAISDSGTVSGNTIYF,TGTGCCATCAGTGACTCCGGGACAGTATCTGGAAACACCATATATTTT,TRBV10-3,TRBJ1-3,TRBD1
CSVNRGTNEKLFF,TGCAGCGTTAACAGGGGGACTAATGAAAAACTGTTTTTT,TRBV29-1,TRBJ1-4,TRBD1
CASSLGTSLEQFF,TGTGCCAGTAGTCTTGGGACTTCCCTGGAGCAGTTCTTC,TRBV19,TRBJ2-1,.
CASSLWSSPRTDTQYF,TGTGCCAGCAGTTTATGGTCTAGTCCTCGCACAGATACGCAGTATTTT,TRBV28,TRBJ2-3,.
CASSRYSGSRDEQYF,TGTGCCAGCTCCCGGTATAGCGGGAGTCGGGATGAGCAGTACTTC,TRBV18,TRBJ2-7,TRBD2
CASSRPTRLGSYNEQFF,TGCGCCAGCAGCCGACCGACCCGACTTGGCTCCTACAATGAGCAGTTCTTC,TRBV5-1,TRBJ2-1,.
CASSYRAGNTIYF,TGTGCCAGCAGTTACAGGGCCGGAAACACCATATATTTT,TRBV27,TRBJ1-3,.
CASSISGGSGYTF,TGTGCCAGTAGTATAAGCGGAGGGTCTGGCTACACCTTC,TRBV19,TRBJ1-2,.
CASSFLLIPGTEAFF,TGTGCCAGCAGCTTTTTATTGATTCCGGGGACTGAAGCTTTCTTT,TRBV6-5,TRBJ1-1,.
CASTGDRGYGYTF,TGTGCCAGCACCGGGGACAGGGGTTATGGCTACACCTTC,TRBV7-8,TRBJ1-2,TRBD1
CASSLLRPGNGNTIYF,TGTGCCAGCAGCCTACTTAGGCCGGGTAACGGAAACACCATATATTTT,TRBV7-2,TRBJ1-3,.